Described below is a single T cell receptor beta chain sequence and its context. Its antigen remains undetermined. The record has no base qualities; no much larger clone is one base away. The data stem from a study of blood T cell repertoires in COVID-19 (dated by TCRdb to the early 2020s). A note on the overall study: Samples covering the acute and convalescent phases of COVID-19 were provided by collaborators in the United States, Italy and Spain. The prospective study material was composed of cDNA or gDNA derived from T cells, B-cell-depleted T cells, or PBMCs. The dataset comprised deeply sampled blood TCRbeta repertoires from subjects exposed to, actively infected with, or recovered from COVID-19. The repertoires were made available in a free public database intended to serve as a resource for research on the immune response to SARS-CoV-2. Samples came from the ongoing ImmuneRACE study (first 160 participants) plus 1,254 subjects from 6 global collaborators. Nearly every sample came with metadata listing a de-identified subject ID, COVID-19 status, age in years and sex. Where HLA class I and class II types were available, the types were taken from metadata supplied by the sample provider, not from assay-based typing. Study-wide findings and limitations: How much clinical and demographic metadata was included differed by source and by participant, and the metadata was provided uncurated.

Collaborating institutions collected whole blood in K2EDTA tubes following their own protocols. Collaborator samples were shipped for TCRbeta analysis as frozen whole blood, isolated PBMCs, or DNA extracted from either sample type. TCRbeta CDR3 regions were amplified from genomic DNA by means of the immunoSEQ Assay, a bias-controlled multiplex PCR. Processing in the source paper ran as follows. The number of nucleated cells in each sample was estimated by amplification of reference gene primers within the assay. Sequence reads were collapsed and filtered to measure the absolute abundance of every unique TCRbeta CDR3 rearrangement. Productive Simpson clonality was computed per sample as the square root of Simpson's diversity index over productive rearrangements. The immuneACCESS repertoire file appears here via TCRdb, limited to in-frame rearrangements. These files lack a portion of the clones; in checked studies, under half of the deficit traces to unresolved V genes, and the cause of the others is not known. The V and J calls and clone size were taken over from that table, and D and trimming were inferred from the DNA. Across this sample there are fewer than 85,000 clones, with 85% to 90% seen only once. The top ten constitute approximately 4.2% of the sample.

The sample consisted of peripheral blood. This receptor was identified in a man between 50 and 59 years old with active COVID-19.

The CDR3 is CASRSISGGKVRETQYF. The DNA reads as follows: TGTGCCAGCAGGAGTATTAGCGGGGGGAAGGTCCGGGAGACCCAGTACTTC. Recombination connected TRBV11-2 to TRBJ2-5; 10 junctional bases match TRBD2. The germline V gene provides CDR1 SGHAT and CDR2 FQNNGV. The CDR3 measures 17 amino acids from cysteine to phenylalanine. Only the CDR3 portion is preserved as DNA: 51 bases, with reading frame beginning at the first base. Clipping removes 6 bases from V and 5 bases from J, with 15 as the unmatched junction base count.